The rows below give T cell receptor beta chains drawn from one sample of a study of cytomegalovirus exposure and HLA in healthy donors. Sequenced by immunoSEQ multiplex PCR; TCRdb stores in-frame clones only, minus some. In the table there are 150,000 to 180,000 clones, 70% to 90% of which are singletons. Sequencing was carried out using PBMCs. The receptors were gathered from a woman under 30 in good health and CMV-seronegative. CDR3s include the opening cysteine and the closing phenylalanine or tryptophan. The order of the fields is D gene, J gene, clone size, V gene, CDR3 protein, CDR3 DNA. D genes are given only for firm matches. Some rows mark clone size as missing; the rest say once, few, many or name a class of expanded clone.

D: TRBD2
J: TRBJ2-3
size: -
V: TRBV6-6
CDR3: CASSGGVGTDTQYF
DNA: TGTGCCAGTTCGGGGGGAGTCGGGACAGATACGCAGTATTTT

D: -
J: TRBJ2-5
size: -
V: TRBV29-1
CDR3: CSVETRRVKETQYF
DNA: TGCAGCGTTGAAACGCGCAGGGTAAAGGAGACCCAGTACTTC

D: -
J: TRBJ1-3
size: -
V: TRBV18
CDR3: CASSASQEVRGNTIYF
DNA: TGTGCCAGCTCAGCGTCGCAGGAGGTGAGAGGAAACACCATATATTTT

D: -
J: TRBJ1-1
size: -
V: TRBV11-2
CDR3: CASSFSRGTEAFF
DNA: TGTGCCAGCAGCTTTTCCCGGGGGACTGAAGCTTTCTTT

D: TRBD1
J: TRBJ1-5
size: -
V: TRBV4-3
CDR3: CASSQATGGDQPQHF
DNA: TGCGCCAGCAGCCAGGCGACAGGGGGCGATCAGCCCCAGCATTTT

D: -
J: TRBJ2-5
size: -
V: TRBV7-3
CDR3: CASSLVAGGQTQYF
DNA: TGTGCCAGCAGCTTAGTGGCGGGTGGGCAGACCCAGTACTTC

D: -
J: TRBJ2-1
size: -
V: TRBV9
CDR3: CASSVGPADYNEQFF
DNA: TGTGCCAGCAGCGTAGGTCCAGCGGATTACAATGAGCAGTTCTTC

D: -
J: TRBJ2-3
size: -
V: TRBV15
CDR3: CATSRGPQRGTDTQYF
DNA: TGTGCCACCAGCAGAGGACCCCAGCGGGGCACAGATACGCAGTATTTT

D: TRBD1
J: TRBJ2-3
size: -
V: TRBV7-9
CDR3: CASRPGTGGFPDTQYF
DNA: TGTGCCAGCAGGCCCGGGACAGGGGGGTTTCCAGATACGCAGTATTTT

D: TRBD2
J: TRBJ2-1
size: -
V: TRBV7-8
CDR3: CASRDGLAGGFSYNEQFF
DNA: TGTGCCAGCAGGGACGGACTAGCGGGGGGATTCTCCTACAATGAGCAGTTCTTC

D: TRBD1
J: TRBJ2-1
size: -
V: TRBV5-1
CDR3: CASSLWDRVNEQFF
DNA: TGCGCCAGCAGCTTGTGGGACAGGGTCAATGAGCAGTTCTTC

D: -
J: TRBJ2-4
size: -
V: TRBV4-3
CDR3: CASSPRTDIAKNIQYF
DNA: TGCGCCAGCAGCCCCCGGACAGATATAGCCAAAAACATTCAGTACTTC

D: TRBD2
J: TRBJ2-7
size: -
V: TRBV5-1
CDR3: CASSWGGLAGGEPDEQYF
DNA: TGCGCCAGCAGCTGGGGGGGACTAGCGGGAGGGGAGCCCGACGAGCAGTACTTC

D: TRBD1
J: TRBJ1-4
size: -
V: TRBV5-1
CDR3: CASSYRGGLEIEKLFF
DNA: TGCGCCAGCAGTTACAGGGGGGGGTTGGAAATTGAAAAACTGTTTTTT

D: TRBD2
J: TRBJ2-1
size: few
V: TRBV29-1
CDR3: CSGAITGTSGSNEQFF
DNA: TGCAGCGGTGCCATCACCGGGACTAGCGGAAGCAATGAGCAGTTCTTC

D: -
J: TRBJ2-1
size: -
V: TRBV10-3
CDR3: CAISESGRNEQFF
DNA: TGTGCCATCAGTGAGTCAGGGAGGAATGAGCAGTTCTTC

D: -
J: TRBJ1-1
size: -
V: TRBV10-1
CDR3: CASSESGTEAFF
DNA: TGCGCCAGCAGTGAGTCCGGGACTGAAGCTTTCTTT

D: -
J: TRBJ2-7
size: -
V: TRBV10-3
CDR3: CANAPSVSYEQYF
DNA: TGTGCCAACGCCCCCAGCGTATCCTACGAGCAGTACTTC

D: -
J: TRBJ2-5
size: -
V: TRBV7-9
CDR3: CASSKVLDSQYF
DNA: TGTGCCAGCAGCAAAGTACTGGACTCCCAGTACTTC

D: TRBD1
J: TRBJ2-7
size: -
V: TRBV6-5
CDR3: CASSYLGQGGEQYF
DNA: TGCGCCAGCAGTTACTTGGGACAGGGGGGCGAGCAGTACTTC

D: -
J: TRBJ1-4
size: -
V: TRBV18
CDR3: CASSIQGFEKLFF
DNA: TGTGCCAGCTCAATCCAGGGCTTCGAAAAACTGTTTTTT

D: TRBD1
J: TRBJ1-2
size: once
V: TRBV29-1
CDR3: CSVHGQGSGYTF
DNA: TGCAGCGTTCACGGACAGGGGAGCGGCTACACCTTC

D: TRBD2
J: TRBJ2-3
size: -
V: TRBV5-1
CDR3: CASSLGGLTGGVTDTQYF
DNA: TGCGCCAGCAGCTTGGGAGGTCTTACGGGGGGGGTCACAGATACGCAGTATTTT

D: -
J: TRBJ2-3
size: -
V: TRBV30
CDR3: CAWTGQLYTDTQYF
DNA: TGTGCCTGGACCGGACAGTTGTACACAGATACGCAGTATTTT

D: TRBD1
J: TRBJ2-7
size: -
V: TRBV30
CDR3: CARGTGSYEQYF
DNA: TGTGCCCGGGGGACAGGGTCCTACGAGCAGTACTTC

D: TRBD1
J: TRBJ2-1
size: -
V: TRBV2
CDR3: CASNTGGSEQFF
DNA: TGTGCCAGCAATACAGGGGGTAGTGAGCAGTTCTTC

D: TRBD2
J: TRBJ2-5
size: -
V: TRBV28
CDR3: CASSGTSGQETQYF
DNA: TGTGCCAGCAGCGGGACTAGCGGACAAGAGACCCAGTACTTC

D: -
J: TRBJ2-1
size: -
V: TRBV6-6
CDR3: CASRIEESHNEQFF
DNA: TGTGCCAGCAGGATAGAGGAGTCCCACAATGAGCAGTTCTTC

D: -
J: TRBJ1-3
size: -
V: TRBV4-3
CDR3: CASSQEVPGVSSGNTIYF
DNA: TGCGCCAGCAGCCAAGAAGTGCCAGGGGTGAGCTCTGGAAACACCATATATTTT

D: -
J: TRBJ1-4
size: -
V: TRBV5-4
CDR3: CASSDQAGISNEKLFF
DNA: TGTGCCAGCAGCGACCAAGCCGGGATTTCGAATGAAAAACTGTTTTTT

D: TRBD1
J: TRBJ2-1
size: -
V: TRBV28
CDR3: CASSFGDRGRNEQFF
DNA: TGTGCCAGCAGTTTCGGGGACAGGGGTCGGAATGAGCAGTTCTTC

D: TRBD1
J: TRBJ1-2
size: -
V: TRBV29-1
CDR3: CSGETGASMGYTF
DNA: TGCAGCGGTGAGACAGGGGCGTCTATGGGCTACACCTTC

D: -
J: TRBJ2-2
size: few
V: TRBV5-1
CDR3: CASSPTVSTGELFF
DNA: TGCGCCAGCAGCCCTACAGTTAGCACCGGGGAGCTGTTTTTT

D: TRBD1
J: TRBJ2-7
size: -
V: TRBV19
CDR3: CASSTQQGANYEQYF
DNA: TGTGCCAGTAGTACCCAACAGGGGGCTAATTACGAGCAGTACTTC

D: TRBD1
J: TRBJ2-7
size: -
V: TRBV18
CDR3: CASSQGQGLAEQYF
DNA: TGTGCCAGCTCACAGGGACAGGGTCTGGCGGAGCAGTACTTC

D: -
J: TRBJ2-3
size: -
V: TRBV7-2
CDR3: CASSLAWASSRVDTQYF
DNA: TGTGCCAGCAGCTTAGCGTGGGCTAGCTCTAGGGTCGATACGCAGTATTTT

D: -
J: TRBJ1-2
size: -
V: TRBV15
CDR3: CATSRDTNYGYTF
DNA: TGTGCCACCAGCAGGGACACCAACTATGGCTACACCTTC

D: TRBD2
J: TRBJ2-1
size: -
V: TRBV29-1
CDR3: CSVGLAGANEQFF
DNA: TGCAGCGTGGGACTAGCGGGAGCAAATGAGCAGTTCTTC

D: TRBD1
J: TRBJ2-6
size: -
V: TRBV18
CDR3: CASSLALTGAGSGANVLTF
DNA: TGTGCCAGCTCACTCGCCCTAACAGGGGCCGGCTCTGGGGCCAACGTCCTGACTTTC

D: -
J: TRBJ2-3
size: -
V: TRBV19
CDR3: CASSQDTGTDTQYF
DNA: TGTGCCAGTAGCCAGGACACAGGCACAGATACGCAGTATTTT

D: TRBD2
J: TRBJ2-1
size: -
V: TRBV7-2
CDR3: CASNAPSGRGEQFF
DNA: TGTGCCAGCAACGCCCCTAGCGGGAGGGGGGAGCAGTTCTTC

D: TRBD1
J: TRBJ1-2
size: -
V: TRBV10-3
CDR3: CAISEGLRGFDGYTF
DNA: TGTGCCATCAGTGAGGGGCTCAGGGGGTTTGATGGCTACACCTTC

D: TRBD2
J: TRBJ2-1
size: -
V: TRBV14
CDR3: CASSPGTSGRAGEQFF
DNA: TGTGCCAGCAGCCCCGGAACTAGCGGGAGGGCAGGTGAGCAGTTCTTC

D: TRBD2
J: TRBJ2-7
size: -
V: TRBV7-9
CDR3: CASSLGGTSQHEQYF
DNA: TGTGCCAGCAGCTTGGGCGGGACTAGCCAGCACGAGCAGTACTTC

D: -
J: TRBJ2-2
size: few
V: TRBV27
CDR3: CASSLGPLTGELFF
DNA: TGTGCCAGCAGTCTGGGCCCCCTCACCGGGGAGCTGTTTTTT